This T cell receptor beta chain was profiled in a study of shared clonotypes between healthy human individuals. Findings and limits, study-wide: A reduction in generation probabilities was seen for non-shared clonotypes relative to those shared by all four donors.

Concerning this clone itself: The antigen is not known. Other DNA sequences from this sample encode an identical CDR3 as well.

The assay was immunoSEQ multiplex PCR, and TCRdb's table has in-frame clones only and misses some. The sample lists approximately 1,000,000 clones; approximately 75% were seen once. Germline V gene sequence: CDR1 SQVTM, CDR2 ANQGSEA. The V end lost 6 bases, the J end lost 5 bases, and 13 bases lay between the germline ends. CDR3 size: 12 residues. The sample comprised memory CD4+ T cells from PBMCs. The subset: CD45RA-negative fraction. The rearrangement uses TRBV29-1 and TRBJ1-2; perhaps TRBD1 as D (5 bases). This TCR came from a man younger than 30 in good health. Some clones in this sample may be carry-over from other donors' samples. The CDR3 nucleotides read TGCAGCGTAGGGGACGGGAGATATGGCTACACCTTC. Residues: CSVGDGRYGYTF.